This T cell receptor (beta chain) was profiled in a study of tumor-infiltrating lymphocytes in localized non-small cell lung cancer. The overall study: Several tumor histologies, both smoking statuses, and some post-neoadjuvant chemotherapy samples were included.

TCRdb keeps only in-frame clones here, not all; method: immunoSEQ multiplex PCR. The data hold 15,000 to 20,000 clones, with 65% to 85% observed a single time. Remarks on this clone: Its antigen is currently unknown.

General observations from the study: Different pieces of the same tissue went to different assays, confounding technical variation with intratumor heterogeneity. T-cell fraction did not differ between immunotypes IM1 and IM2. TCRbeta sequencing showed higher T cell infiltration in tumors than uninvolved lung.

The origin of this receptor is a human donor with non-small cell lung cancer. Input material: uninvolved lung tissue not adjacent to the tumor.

The CDR3 loop is CASSLDPRLRYNEQFF. The CDR3 nucleotides are TGTGCCAGCAGCTTAGACCCTAGGCTAAGGTACAATGAGCAGTTCTTC. This chain connects TRBV9 to TRBJ2-1; unclear D gene. V was pared by 4 bases and J by 4 bases, with 18 bases between. Germline-derived CDR1 and CDR2 are SGDLS and YYNGEE. There are 16 residues in the CDR3. The full variable domain, in which reference TRBV9 and TRBJ2-1 provide the parts outside the CDR3, is DSGVTQTPKHLITATGQRVTLRCSPRSGDLSVYWYQQSLDQGLQFLIQYYNGEERAKGNILERFSAQQFPDLHSELNLSSLELGDSALYFCASSLDPRLRYNEQFFGPGTRLTVL.